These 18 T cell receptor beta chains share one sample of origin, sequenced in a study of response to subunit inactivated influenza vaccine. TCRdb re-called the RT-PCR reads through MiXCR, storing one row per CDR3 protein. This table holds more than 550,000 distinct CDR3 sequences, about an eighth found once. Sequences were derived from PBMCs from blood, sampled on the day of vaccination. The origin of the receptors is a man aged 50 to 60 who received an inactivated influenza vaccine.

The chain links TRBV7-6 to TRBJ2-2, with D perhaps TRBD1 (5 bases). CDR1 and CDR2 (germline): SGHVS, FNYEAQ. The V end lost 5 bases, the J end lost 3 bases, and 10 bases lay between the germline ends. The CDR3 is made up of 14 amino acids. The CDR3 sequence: CASSVLQDTGELFF. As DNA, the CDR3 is TGTGCCAGCAGCGTCCTACAGGACACCGGGGAGCTGTTTTTT.

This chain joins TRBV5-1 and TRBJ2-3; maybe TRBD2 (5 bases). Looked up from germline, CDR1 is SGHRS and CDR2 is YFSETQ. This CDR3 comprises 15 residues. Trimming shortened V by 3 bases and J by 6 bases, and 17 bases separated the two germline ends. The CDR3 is CASSSPGNPPDTQYF. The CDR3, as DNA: TGCGCCAGCAGCTCCCCGGGAAACCCGCCTGATACGCAGTATTTT.

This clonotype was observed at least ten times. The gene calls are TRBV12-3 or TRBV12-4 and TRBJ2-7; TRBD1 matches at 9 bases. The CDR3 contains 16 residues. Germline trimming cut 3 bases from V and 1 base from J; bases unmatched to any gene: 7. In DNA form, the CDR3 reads TGTGCCAGCAGTTTCAGGGGACAGGGCAGGTCCTACGAGCAGTACTTC. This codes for CASSFRGQGRSYEQYF.

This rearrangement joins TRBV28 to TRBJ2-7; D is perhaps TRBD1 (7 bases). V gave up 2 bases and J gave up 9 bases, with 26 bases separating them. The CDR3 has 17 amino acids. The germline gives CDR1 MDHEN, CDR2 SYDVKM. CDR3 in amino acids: CASSLSRQGGVGLRQYF. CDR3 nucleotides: TGTGCCAGCAGTTTAAGTCGTCAGGGGGGCGTCGGATTGAGGCAGTACTTC.

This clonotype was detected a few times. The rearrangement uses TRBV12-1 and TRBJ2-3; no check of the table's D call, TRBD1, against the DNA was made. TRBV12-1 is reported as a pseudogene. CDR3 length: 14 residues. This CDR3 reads CASTPGGGADTQYF. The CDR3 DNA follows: TGTGCCAGCACCCCAGGAGGCGGGGCAGATACGCAGTATTTT.

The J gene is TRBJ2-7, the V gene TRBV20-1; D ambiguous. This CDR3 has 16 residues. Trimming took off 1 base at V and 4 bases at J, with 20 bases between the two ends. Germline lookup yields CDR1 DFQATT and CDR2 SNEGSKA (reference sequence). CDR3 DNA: TGCAGTGCTAGAGGTCAGGAAGGGTTAATGGGGTACGAGCAGTACTTC. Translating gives CSARGQEGLMGYEQYF.

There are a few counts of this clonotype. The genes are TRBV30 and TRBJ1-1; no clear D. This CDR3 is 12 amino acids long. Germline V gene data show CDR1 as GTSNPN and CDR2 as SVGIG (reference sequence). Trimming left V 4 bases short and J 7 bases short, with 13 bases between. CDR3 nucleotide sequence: TGTGCCTGGACGATTGGTAGCGGTGAAGCTTTCTTT. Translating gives CAWTIGSGEAFF. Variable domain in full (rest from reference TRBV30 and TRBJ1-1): SQTIHQWPATLVQPVGSPLSLECTVEGTSNPNLYWYRQAAGRGLQLLFYSVGIGQISSEVPQNLSASRPQDRQFILSSKKLLLSDSGFYLCAWTIGSGEAFFGQGTRLTVV.

DNA for the CDR3: TGCAGTGAACCTTCAGGGGGGTTATACAATGAGCAGTTCTTC. Its protein product is CSEPSGGLYNEQFF. The rearrangement joins TRBV20-1 to TRBJ2-1, with D perhaps TRBD1 (7 bases). The CDR3 runs to 14 residues. V was cut by 7 bases and J by 4 bases, with 17 bases left in between. Germline CDR1 and CDR2: DFQATT and SNEGSKA (reference sequence).

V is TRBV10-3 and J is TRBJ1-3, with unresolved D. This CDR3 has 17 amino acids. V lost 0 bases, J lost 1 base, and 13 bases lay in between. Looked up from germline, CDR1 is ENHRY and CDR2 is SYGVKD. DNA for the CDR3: TGTGCCATCAGTGAGTCGATTGGACGAACATCTGGAAACACCATATATTTT. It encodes CAISESIGRTSGNTIYF.

The CDR3 bases are TGTGCCAGCAGTTCCGGGACAGGGAAGAATTCACCCCTCCACTTT. Residues: CASSSGTGKNSPLHF. The chain couples TRBV28 to TRBJ1-6; TRBD1 agrees at 9 bases. CDR3 length: 15 amino acids. Germline CDR1 MDHEN, CDR2 SYDVKM. The V gene end was trimmed by 4 bases and the J gene end by 7 bases; junction bases not matched to a gene: 5.

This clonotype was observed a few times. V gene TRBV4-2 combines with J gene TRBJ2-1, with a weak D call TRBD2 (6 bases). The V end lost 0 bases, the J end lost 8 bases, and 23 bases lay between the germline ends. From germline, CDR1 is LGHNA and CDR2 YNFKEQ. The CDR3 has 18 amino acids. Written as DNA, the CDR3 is TGTGCCAGCAGCCAAGATTACTCCGCTGCGGGGCGAGGGGATGAGCAGTTCTTC. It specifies CASSQDYSAAGRGDEQFF.

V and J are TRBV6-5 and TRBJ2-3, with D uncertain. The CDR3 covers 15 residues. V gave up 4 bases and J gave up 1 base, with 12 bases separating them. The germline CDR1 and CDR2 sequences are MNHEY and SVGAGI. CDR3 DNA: TGTGCCAGCAGTTCCCTACCAGGTCGCACAGATACGCAGTATTTT. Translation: CASSSLPGRTDTQYF.

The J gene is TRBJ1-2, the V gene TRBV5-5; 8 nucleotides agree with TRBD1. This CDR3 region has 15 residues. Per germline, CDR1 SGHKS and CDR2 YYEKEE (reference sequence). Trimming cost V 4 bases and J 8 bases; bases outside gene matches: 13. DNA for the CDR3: TGTGCCAGCAGCACCGGACAGGGTAGAGAGAGAGGCTACACCTTC. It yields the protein CASSTGQGRERGYTF.

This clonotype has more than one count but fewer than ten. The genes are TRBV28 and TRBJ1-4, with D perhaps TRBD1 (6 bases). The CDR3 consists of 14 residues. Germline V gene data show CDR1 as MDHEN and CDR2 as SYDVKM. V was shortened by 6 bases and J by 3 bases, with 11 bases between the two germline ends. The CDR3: CASRRGGPNEKLFF. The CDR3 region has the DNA TGTGCCAGCAGGAGGGGGGGTCCTAATGAAAAACTGTTTTTT.

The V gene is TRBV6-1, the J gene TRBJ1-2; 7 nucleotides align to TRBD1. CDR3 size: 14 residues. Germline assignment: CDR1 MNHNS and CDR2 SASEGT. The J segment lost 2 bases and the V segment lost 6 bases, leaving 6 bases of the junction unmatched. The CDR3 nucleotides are TGTGCCAGCAGGCTCCCGGGACAGAACTATGGCTACACCTTC. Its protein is CASRLPGQNYGYTF.

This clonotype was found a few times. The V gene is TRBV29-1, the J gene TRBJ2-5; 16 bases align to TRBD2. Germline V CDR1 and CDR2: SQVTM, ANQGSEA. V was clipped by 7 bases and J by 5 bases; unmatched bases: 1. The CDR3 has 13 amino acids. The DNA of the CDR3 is TGCAGCGAGGGACTAGCGGGAGGGGAGACCCAGTACTTC. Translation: CSEGLAGGETQYF.

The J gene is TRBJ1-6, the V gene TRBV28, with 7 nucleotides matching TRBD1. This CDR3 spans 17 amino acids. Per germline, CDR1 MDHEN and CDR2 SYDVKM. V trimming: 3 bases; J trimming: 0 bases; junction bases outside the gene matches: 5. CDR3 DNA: TGTGCCAGCAGTTTCTCAGGGGGGAGCTCCTATAATTCACCCCTCCACTTT. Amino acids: CASSFSGGSSYNSPLHF.

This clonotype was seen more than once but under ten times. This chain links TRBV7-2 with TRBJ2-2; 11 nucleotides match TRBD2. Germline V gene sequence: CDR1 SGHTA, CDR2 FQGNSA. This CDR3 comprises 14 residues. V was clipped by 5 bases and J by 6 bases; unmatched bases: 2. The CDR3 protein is CASSEGLAAGELFF. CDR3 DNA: TGTGCCAGCAGCGAGGGACTAGCGGCCGGGGAGCTGTTTTTT.